This T cell receptor (beta chain) derives from a study of cytomegalovirus exposure and HLA in healthy donors. The study's findings and limits: The authors later found TCR association rates varying by HLA locus, with DRB1 most and HLA-C fewest.

On this clone itself: The antigen is undetermined.

Trimming took 2 bases from V and 4 from J; bases not matched to a gene: 9. This CDR3 region has 17 residues. Per germline, CDR1 LNHDA and CDR2 SQIVND (reference sequence). Vbeta (60) and Jbeta (13) primers were used in the PCR. The protocol was immunoSEQ multiplex PCR, while the TCRdb copy is restricted to in-frame clones and leaves out a portion. The sample lists over 85,000 clones, roughly four fifths occurring once. The chain joins TRBV19 to TRBJ2-2, with 8 bases identical to TRBD1. This receptor was obtained from a female donor in good health and CMV-seronegative. The sequenced material came from PBMCs. This CDR3 reads CASSIPDRVRSTGELFF. The CDR3, as DNA: TGTGCCAGTAGTATACCGGACAGGGTTCGAAGCACCGGGGAGCTGTTTTTT. Full variable domain (remainder filled in from reference TRBV19 and TRBJ2-2): DGGITQSPKYLFRKEGQNVTLSCEQNLNHDAMYWYRQDPGQGLRLIYYSQIVNDFQKGDIAEGYSVSREKKESFPLTVTSAQKNPTAFYLCASSIPDRVRSTGELFFGEGSRLTVL.